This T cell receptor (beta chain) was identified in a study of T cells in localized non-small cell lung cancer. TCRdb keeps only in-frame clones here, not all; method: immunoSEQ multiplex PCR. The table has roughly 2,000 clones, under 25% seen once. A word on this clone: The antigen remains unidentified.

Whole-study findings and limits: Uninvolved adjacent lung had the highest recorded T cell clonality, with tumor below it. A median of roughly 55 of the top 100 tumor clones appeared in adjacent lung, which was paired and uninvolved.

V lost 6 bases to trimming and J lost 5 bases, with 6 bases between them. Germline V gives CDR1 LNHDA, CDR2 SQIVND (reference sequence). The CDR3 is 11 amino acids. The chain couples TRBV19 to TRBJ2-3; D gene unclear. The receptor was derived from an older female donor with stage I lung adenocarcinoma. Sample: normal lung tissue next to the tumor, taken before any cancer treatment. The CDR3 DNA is TGTGCCAGTAGCTCCGGAGATACGCAGTATTTT. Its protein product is CASSSGDTQYF.